Below, 27 T cell receptor beta chains from the same sample are listed, as sequenced in a study of type 1 regulatory T cells. Their antigens are not known. TCRdb re-called the reads with MiXCR, one entry per CDR3 protein. The table lists roughly 71,000 distinct CDR3 sequences, about three fifths of them singletons, with about 7.3% in the top ten. Sequencing was done on a sample of cultured T cells, either the whole culture or a sorted T cell fraction (not recorded which). Noted subset: Tr1-enriched cell product generated in vitro against host alloantigens. The receptors stem from a human donor in good health.

This clonotype was recorded a few times. V gene TRBV5-1 combines with J gene TRBJ2-1; 9 positions match TRBD1. The ends lost 5 bases at V and 4 bases at J; junction bases unmatched: 7. In germline, CDR1 is SGHRS, CDR2 YFSETQ. The CDR3 loop spans 15 amino acids. CDR3 nucleotide sequence: TGCGCCAGCAGACAAACCGGGACAGGGTACAATGAGCAGTTCTTC. Its translation: CASRQTGTGYNEQFF.

V usage is TRBV20-1 and J usage is TRBJ2-5; D might be TRBD1 (6 bases). CDR1 is DFQATT, CDR2 SNEGSKA, per germline (reference sequence). This CDR3 is built from 15 residues. V lost 0 bases and J lost 4, with 15 bases in between. The DNA of the CDR3 is TGCAGTGCTAGAGAGTGGCAGGGGATACCAGAGACCCAGTACTTC. It yields the protein CSAREWQGIPETQYF.

The chain links TRBV20-1 to TRBJ1-5, with a tentative D call TRBD1 (5 bases). The CDR3 spans 13 residues. Germline V gives CDR1 DFQATT, CDR2 SNEGSKA (reference sequence). V was shortened by 6 bases and J by 0 bases, with 9 bases between the two germline ends. The CDR3: CSAVRGSNQPQHF. The DNA for the CDR3 is TGCAGTGCCGTAAGGGGTAGCAATCAGCCCCAGCATTTT.

The chain couples TRBV3-1 to TRBJ2-7; no clear D. V lost 4 bases and J 0 bases, leaving 7 bases between the germline ends. CDR3 length: 13 residues. Germline-derived CDR1 and CDR2 are LGHDT and YNNKEL (reference sequence). The DNA for the CDR3 is TGTGCCAGCAGCCCTAGGTCCTCCTACGAGCAGTACTTC. Protein product: CASSPRSSYEQYF.

CDR3 amino acids: CASSLRTSGRALDEQYF. The CDR3 nucleotides read TGTGCCAGCAGTTTGAGGACTAGCGGGAGGGCCTTGGACGAGCAGTACTTC. V usage is TRBV12-3 or TRBV12-4 and J usage is TRBJ2-7; 15 bases align to TRBD2. The length of the CDR3 is 17 residues. The V gene end was trimmed by 3 bases and the J gene end by 5 bases; junction bases not matched to a gene: 8.

J is TRBJ2-7 and V is TRBV27; no reliable D call. Trimming took off 8 bases at V and 6 bases at J, with 14 bases between the two ends. The CDR3 covers 12 residues. CDR1 and CDR2 (germline): MNHEY, SMNVEV (reference sequence). The DNA of the CDR3 is TGTGCCAGCTGTGGGATTGGCCTCGAGCAGTACTTC. It is translated as CASCGIGLEQYF.

This clonotype qualifies as medium-sized. This rearrangement joins TRBV7-2 to TRBJ2-7; possible D gene TRBD1, 6 bases. CDR3 length equals 15 residues. V was cut by 1 base and J by 0 bases, with 10 bases left in between. Germline V gives CDR1 SGHTA, CDR2 FQGNSA. The DNA for the CDR3 is TGTGCCAGCAGCTTAGGGGGACATTACTCCTACGAGCAGTACTTC. Its protein product is CASSLGGHYSYEQYF.

The V call is TRBV4-3, the J call TRBJ1-2, with TRBD1 as a possible D gene (6 bases). The germline CDR1 and CDR2 sequences are LGHNA and YSLEER. This CDR3 has 14 amino acids. Deletions cut 3 bases from V and 8 bases from J, with 16 bases between. Written as DNA, the CDR3 is TGCGCCAGCAGCCAGCTGGCGGGGGCACAGGGCTACACCTTC. Protein product: CASSQLAGAQGYTF.

This clonotype appeared once. The CDR3 nucleotides read TGTGCCAGCAGCTACCTCGGCAGTGGTGGTGAAGCCTATGGCTACACCTTC. As protein: CASSYLGSGGEAYGYTF. The genes are TRBV3-1 and TRBJ1-2, with unresolved D. The CDR3 is made up of 17 amino acids. Germline assignment: CDR1 LGHDT and CDR2 YNNKEL (reference sequence). V was shortened by 5 bases and J by 4 bases, with 23 bases between the two germline ends.

The rearrangement uses TRBV12-3 or TRBV12-4 and TRBJ1-3; no firm D call. This CDR3 comprises 16 residues. Trimming took off 6 bases at V and 2 bases at J, with 17 bases between the two ends. CDR3 nucleotide sequence: TGTGCCAGCAGCCCCCGTCAGGAAGGAACTGGAAACACCATATATTTT. This translates into CASSPRQEGTGNTIYF.

Only a few counts were recorded for this clonotype. The chain carries TRBV7-9 and TRBJ1-3; D gene unclear. The CDR3 sequence is 14 residues long. CDR1 and CDR2 (germline): SEHNR, FQNEAQ (reference sequence). Trimming cost V 10 bases and J 1 base, with 14 bases left between them. The chain's CDR3 is CAIGMISSGNTIYF. The CDR3 bases are TGTGCCATCGGAATGATTTCTTCTGGAAACACCATATATTTT.

The J gene is TRBJ2-6, the V gene TRBV28; D gene uncertain. V gave up 1 base and J gave up 0 bases, with 7 bases separating them. The CDR3 contains 16 residues. From germline, CDR1 is MDHEN and CDR2 SYDVKM. The CDR3 sequence: CASSLYVSSGANVLTF. CDR3 DNA sequence: TGTGCCAGCAGTTTATACGTGAGCTCTGGGGCCAACGTCCTGACTTTC.

This clonotype was seen only a few times. The chain uses TRBV12-3 or TRBV12-4 and TRBJ2-1, with 13 nucleotides matching TRBD2. V was clipped by 1 base and J by 14 bases; unmatched bases: 2. The CDR3 sequence is 13 residues long. The CDR3 sequence is CASSLGLAGGEFF. As DNA, the CDR3 is TGTGCCAGCAGTTTAGGACTAGCGGGAGGAGAGTTCTTC.

The rearrangement links TRBV6-1 to TRBJ1-2; D is uncertain. Trimming removed 1 base at V and 7 bases at J, with 13 bases between. This CDR3 has 14 amino acids. CDR1 and CDR2 (germline): MNHNS, SASEGT. This chain's CDR3 is CASSEELYRIGYTF. In nucleotides, the CDR3 is TGTGCCAGCAGTGAAGAATTATATCGAATTGGCTACACCTTC.

V and J are TRBV6-7 and TRBJ2-1; D is perhaps TRBD2 (5 bases). TRBV6-7 has ORF status, its function being uncertain. Trimming cost V 0 bases and J 2 bases, with 8 bases left between them. CDR3 length: 15 amino acids. The chain's CDR3 is CASSYSADTYNEQFF. The CDR3 bases are TGTGCCAGCAGTTACTCAGCGGATACCTACAATGAGCAGTTCTTC.

The genes are TRBV5-1 and TRBJ2-7; 12 nucleotides agree with TRBD2. This CDR3 spans 15 amino acids. With V trimmed by 2 bases and J by 4 bases, 4 bases remained unmatched. The germline V gene encodes CDR1 SGHRS and CDR2 YFSETQ. Here the CDR3 DNA reads TGCGCCAGCAGCTTACTAGCGGGAGGCATATACGAGCAGTACTTC. Translating it yields CASSLLAGGIYEQYF.

Comments on this clonotype: This may come from a read error, since a much larger clone is one base off. The CDR3 end shows no conserved phenylalanine or tryptophan, and so a read error is likely. The limits of the CDR3 on the DNA are not certain, so only TCRdb's listed CDR3 is given. CDR3 sequence reads: CASRDRGTGELFY. The rearrangement uses TRBV21-1 and TRBJ2-2; TRBD1 is the table's D call, not checked against the DNA. TRBV21-1 constitutes a pseudogene. From its first to its last residue, the CDR3 has 13 amino acids.

There are a few counts of this clonotype. The chain recombines TRBV7-2 with TRBJ2-3; 10 bases are shared with TRBD2. Germline V CDR1 and CDR2: SGHTA, FQGNSA. V shed 3 bases, J shed 6 bases, and the junction held 6 bases outside the gene matches. The CDR3 totals 15 residues. For the CDR3, the DNA is TGTGCCAGCAGCTTCATAGCGGGAGGCGGGGATACGCAGTATTTT. It codes for CASSFIAGGGDTQYF.

This sequence joins TRBV7-9 and TRBJ2-1; 9 bases agree with TRBD2. In germline, CDR1 is SEHNR, CDR2 FQNEAQ (reference sequence). Losses at the gene ends were 5 bases for V and 1 base for J; bases not matched to a gene: 6. This CDR3 has 16 residues. The CDR3 nucleotides are TGTGCCAGCAGCCAGAGGACTAGCGCATCCTACAATGAGCAGTTCTTC. Residues: CASSQRTSASYNEQFF.

This clonotype was seen a few times. The V and J genes are TRBV6-4 and TRBJ2-1; unclear D gene. V was cut by 3 bases and J by 14 bases, with 5 bases left in between. The CDR3 has 9 amino acids. Germline V gene lookup returns CDR1 MRHNA and CDR2 SNTAGT. The CDR3 here is CASSEKEFF. In DNA form, the CDR3 reads TGTGCCAGCAGTGAAAAGGAGTTCTTC.

The chain joins TRBV28 to TRBJ2-4; a weak D match, TRBD2 (5 bases). Germline lookup yields CDR1 MDHEN and CDR2 SYDVKM. V was pared by 3 bases and J by 3 bases, with 12 bases between. The CDR3 totals 15 residues. CDR3 region: CASSFLGVDKNIQYF. The DNA for the CDR3 is TGTGCCAGCAGTTTCCTCGGGGTGGACAAAAACATTCAGTACTTC.

J is TRBJ2-1 and V is TRBV20-1; D is unclear. The CDR3 consists of 10 residues. CDR1 and CDR2 from the germline V gene are DFQATT and SNEGSKA (reference sequence). V lost 4 bases to trimming and J lost 7 bases, with 5 bases between them. The CDR3: CSAIANEQFF. Here the CDR3 DNA reads TGCAGTGCTATCGCTAATGAGCAGTTCTTC.

This chain joins TRBV6-1 and TRBJ2-7; 7 bases line up with TRBD1. Per germline, CDR1 MNHNS and CDR2 SASEGT. V lost 1 base to trimming and J lost 0 bases; unmatched junction nucleotides: 3. This CDR3 region has 15 residues. For the CDR3, the DNA is TGTGCCAGCAGTGAAGACAGGGGAATCTCCTACGAGCAGTACTTC. Translation gives CASSEDRGISYEQYF.

This chain uses TRBV6-2 or TRBV6-3 with TRBJ2-2; no reliable D call. Trimming removed 8 bases from V and 6 bases from J, with 13 bases in between. Germline values: CDR1 MNHEY, CDR2 SVGEGT. CDR3 length: 13 residues. The CDR3 region has the DNA TGTGCCAGCGGCGACGGGTACGCCGGGGAGCTGTTTTTT. Its protein is CASGDGYAGELFF.

The chain links TRBV25-1 to TRBJ2-7, with 7 bases fitting TRBD1. V was pared by 10 bases and J by 2 bases, with 11 bases of the junction left unmatched. This CDR3 is built from 14 residues. In germline, CDR1 is MGHDK, CDR2 SYGVNS. This chain's CDR3 is CANGEGGPAYEQYF. The CDR3 region has the DNA TGTGCCAACGGGGAAGGGGGCCCTGCCTACGAGCAGTACTTC.

The chain uses TRBV4-1 and TRBJ2-3; possible D gene TRBD1, 8 bases. V lost 0 bases and J 2 bases, leaving 15 bases between the germline ends. CDR1 and CDR2 from the germline V gene are MGHRA and YSYEKL. This CDR3 contains 17 residues. CDR3 bases: TGCGCCAGCAGCCAAGAGAACAGGGGGGGTTTCACAGATACGCAGTATTTT. This gives the protein CASSQENRGGFTDTQYF.

This clonotype was seen a few times. V usage is TRBV2 and J usage is TRBJ1-6; D remains ambiguous. The CDR3 contains 13 residues. Germline-derived CDR1 and CDR2 are SNHLY and FYNNEI. Trimming took 7 bases from V and 8 from J, leaving 12 bases between them. DNA for the CDR3: TGTGCCAGCATGCGGACCGGGGATTCACCCCTCCACTTT. It is translated as CASMRTGDSPLHF.